This paragraph reports one T cell receptor (beta chain). Its specificity is unknown. The CDR3 has 17 amino acids. Germline CDR1 reads LGHNA; CDR2 reads YSLEER. V dropped 2 bases and J dropped 8; count of bases not matched to a gene: 15. PCR primers comprised 60 Vbeta and 13 Jbeta primers. The repertoire was sequenced with immunoSEQ multiplex PCR; TCRdb's copy has only in-frame clones and lacks some. The sample has more than 85,000 clones, 70% to 80% seen once. These data belong to a study of cytomegalovirus exposure and HLA in healthy donors. Overall study: In a previous analysis, 117 million unique TCR beta sequences were found from roughly 200 million T cells. Whole-study results and caveats: Immune exposure was documented only through CMV serostatus. In a later analysis, several top co-occurrence clusters appeared linked to parvovirus B19, influenza, CMV and Epstein-Barr virus. In vitro testing confirmed a few CMV-associated chains as specific for CMV antigens.

The sample consisted of PBMCs. The V and J genes are TRBV4-3 and TRBJ2-3, with TRBD2 matching over 8 bases. The sequence came from a male donor in good health and CMV-seropositive. The CDR3 protein is CASSQSRGLGLDFTQYF. The CDR3 DNA sequence: TGCGCCAGCAGCCAATCCCGGGGCCTGGGACTAGACTTTACGCAGTATTTT.